The 8 T cell receptor beta chains listed next were all sequenced from one sample in a study of shared clonotypes between healthy human individuals. Sequencing used immunoSEQ multiplex PCR; TCRdb keeps in-frame clones, though not all of them. Seen here are some 1 million clones, approximately 76% observed once, and the top ten hold 1.4%. The sample comprised memory CD4+ T cells sorted from blood. Subset reported: CD45RA-negative fraction. All receptors come from a man between 18 and 35 years old in good health.

The chain recombines TRBV7-2 with TRBJ2-1; 10 positions match TRBD1. The germline CDR1 and CDR2 sequences are SGHTA and FQGNSA. The length of the CDR3 is 14 residues. The V segment lost 4 bases and the J segment 7 bases; nucleotides outside the gene matches: 4. The CDR3 loop reads CASSWDRGWNEQFF. The DNA for the CDR3 is TGTGCCAGCAGCTGGGACAGGGGATGGAATGAGCAGTTCTTC.

The J gene is TRBJ1-3, the V gene TRBV11-2; 9 nucleotides match TRBD1. The V segment lost 5 bases and the J segment 9 bases; nucleotides outside the gene matches: 8. The CDR3 extends over 14 amino acids. Germline values: CDR1 SGHAT, CDR2 FQNNGV. Written as DNA, the CDR3 is TGTGCCAGCAGCCGGGACAGGGTGGCTAGCACCATATATTTT. Protein product: CASSRDRVASTIYF.

This clone was found once. V is TRBV9 and J is TRBJ2-1; maybe TRBD1 (5 bases). This CDR3 contains 15 residues. V was trimmed by 3 bases and J by 0 bases, leaving 10 bases between them. Per the germline V gene, CDR1 is SGDLS and CDR2 is YYNGEE. DNA of the CDR3: TGTGCCAGCAGCGAAAGCCAGGGCTCCTACAATGAGCAGTTCTTC. Amino acid sequence: CASSESQGSYNEQFF.

The chain uses TRBV6-1 and TRBJ1-1; weak D call: TRBD1 (5 bases). V was shortened by 3 bases and J by 5 bases, with 13 bases between the two germline ends. This CDR3 has 14 amino acids. Germline CDR1 and CDR2: MNHNS and SASEGT. The CDR3 nucleotides read TGTGCCAGCAGTGATCTCGGGAGGGGTACTGAAGCTTTCTTT. Translation gives CASSDLGRGTEAFF.

On this clone: Other DNA sequences within the sample encode an identical CDR3. The chain uses TRBV30 and TRBJ1-1; D is undetermined. The V end lost 0 bases, the J end lost 0 bases, and 5 bases lay between the germline ends. Germline-derived CDR1 and CDR2 are GTSNPN and SVGIG (reference sequence). This CDR3 has 13 residues. CDR3 in amino acids: CAWSVSLNTEAFF. DNA for the CDR3: TGTGCCTGGAGTGTGTCGTTGAACACTGAAGCTTTCTTT.

The chain uses TRBV2 and TRBJ1-1; 7 bases are shared with TRBD1. Unmatched junction bases numbered 6, after V lost 6 bases and J lost 5 bases. The CDR3 consists of 13 residues. Looked up from germline, CDR1 is SNHLY and CDR2 is FYNNEI. The CDR3 DNA is TGTGCCAGCAGCGGACAGGCGGGAACTGAAGCTTTCTTT. It translates to CASSGQAGTEAFF.

This chain connects TRBV30 to TRBJ2-3, with D tentatively TRBD1 or TRBD2 (6 bases each). V lost 0 bases and J 0 bases, leaving 19 bases between the germline ends. There are 18 residues in the CDR3. Germline V CDR1 and CDR2: GTSNPN, SVGIG (reference sequence). This CDR3 reads CAWSVGMWGAKSTDTQYF. The CDR3 nucleotides are TGTGCCTGGAGTGTAGGAATGTGGGGGGCTAAGAGCACAGATACGCAGTATTTT.

This chain connects TRBV5-1 to TRBJ1-4; no clear D. The germline V gene encodes CDR1 SGHRS and CDR2 YFSETQ. The CDR3 consists of 14 residues. Trimming removed 0 bases from V and 8 bases from J, with 11 bases in between. The CDR3 coding sequence is TGCGCCAGCAGCTTGGAAGGCCCTCCAGAAAAACTGTTTTTT. Protein product: CASSLEGPPEKLFF.